These 10 T cell receptor beta chains share one sample of origin, sequenced in a study of cytomegalovirus exposure and HLA in healthy donors. Only in-frame clones appear in the TCRdb table, and some are missing; sequencing was by immunoSEQ multiplex PCR. The data contain approximately 150,000 clones, about 91% of them singletons. The material sequenced was PBMCs. Receptor source: a man younger than 35 in good health and CMV-seropositive.

The chain recombines TRBV29-1 with TRBJ2-2, with TRBD1 matching 7 bases. Germline-derived CDR1 and CDR2 are SQVTM and ANQGSEA. The CDR3 runs 15 residues. V trimming: 0 bases; J trimming: 5 bases; junction bases outside the gene matches: 6. The CDR3 sequence is CSVEEVTGRTGELFF. The CDR3 DNA follows: TGCAGCGTTGAAGAAGTGACAGGGAGAACCGGGGAGCTGTTTTTT.

Notes on this clone: As the CDR3 is not closed by the conserved phenylalanine or tryptophan, this likely results from a read error. No DNA is shown, since the ends of the CDR3 on it are uncertain; the CDR3 is the one TCRdb lists. This chain uses TRBV23-1 with TRBJ1-1. TRBV23-1 is reported as an ORF; its role is uncertain. The CDR3 spans 10 amino acids, including both terminal residues. The chain's CDR3 is CASSPHEALH.

V is TRBV15 and J is TRBJ2-5; tentatively, D is TRBD2 (5 bases). Germline CDR1 LNHNV, CDR2 YYDKDF (reference sequence). This CDR3 is 14 amino acids long. Trimming took 8 bases from V and 2 from J, leaving 15 bases between them. The CDR3 here is CATAEGVGQETQYF. The CDR3 DNA reads TGTGCCACCGCAGAGGGAGTAGGACAAGAGACCCAGTACTTC.

The J gene is TRBJ2-1, the V gene TRBV4-1; maybe TRBD2 (5 bases). Trimming took 4 bases from V and 7 from J, leaving 14 bases between them. This CDR3 is 14 amino acids long. CDR1 and CDR2 (germline): MGHRA, YSYEKL. CDR3 loop: CASSLLAGINEQFF. The CDR3 nucleotides read TGCGCCAGCAGCCTCCTAGCTGGGATTAATGAGCAGTTCTTC.

The gene calls are TRBV6-1 and TRBJ2-3; no clear D. Trimming left V 5 bases short and J 4 bases short, with 13 bases between. The CDR3 runs to 14 residues. CDR1 is MNHNS and CDR2 is SASEGT in the germline V gene. As DNA, the CDR3 is TGTGCCAGCAGTCCTAACCTCGAGGCAGATACGCAGTATTTT. Its protein is CASSPNLEADTQYF.

V gene TRBV6-4 combines with J gene TRBJ2-3; D uncertain. V was clipped by 0 bases and J by 0 bases, with 16 bases between them. Looked up from germline, CDR1 is MRHNA and CDR2 is SNTAGT. This CDR3 has 18 amino acids. DNA of the CDR3: TGTGCCAGCAGTGACTCAGCTTTTACTGGCAGGAGCACAGATACGCAGTATTTT. It encodes CASSDSAFTGRSTDTQYF.

V is TRBV25-1 and J is TRBJ2-3; 14 bases match TRBD2. This CDR3 is built from 17 residues. From germline, CDR1 is MGHDK and CDR2 SYGVNS. V was pared by 8 bases and J by 0 bases, with 7 bases of the junction left unmatched. CDR3 loop: CASGLAGGGFSTDTQYF. Here the CDR3 DNA reads TGTGCCAGCGGACTAGCGGGAGGTGGTTTTAGCACAGATACGCAGTATTTT.

The V and J genes are TRBV14 and TRBJ2-7, with TRBD1 matching over 7 bases. The CDR3 totals 15 residues. Germline V CDR1 and CDR2: SGHDN, FVKESK. V lost 4 bases, J lost 4 bases, and 10 bases stayed unmatched. CDR3 sequence (DNA): TGTGCCAGCAGCCCCCAAAAAGGCAGGGGGTACGAGCAGTACTTC. It is translated as CASSPQKGRGYEQYF. The variable domain in full, completed from reference TRBV14 and TRBJ2-7, reads EAGVTQFPSHSVIEKGQTVTLRCDPISGHDNLYWYRRVMGKEIKFLLHFVKESKQDESGMPNNRFLAERTGGTYSTLKVQPAELEDSGVYFCASSPQKGRGYEQYFGPGTRLTVT.

This clone is a singleton in its sample. This chain uses TRBV5-1 with TRBJ1-4, with D unresolved. The germline V gene encodes CDR1 SGHRS and CDR2 YFSETQ. The CDR3 extends over 16 amino acids. Trimming removed 2 bases from V and 7 bases from J, with 18 bases in between. As DNA, the CDR3 is TGCGCCAGCAGCTTATCCAGCTCGTTCCGGGGTGAAAAACTGTTTTTT. It codes for CASSLSSSFRGEKLFF.

J is TRBJ2-1 and V is TRBV4-1, with a possible D match to TRBD2 (6 bases). The V gene's germline CDR1 is MGHRA and CDR2 YSYEKL. This CDR3 region has 18 residues. V shed 1 base and J shed 2 bases, with 18 bases lying between them. The CDR3 spells CASSQGMLGEAPYNEQFF. DNA of the CDR3: TGCGCCAGCAGCCAAGGGATGTTAGGGGAGGCCCCCTACAATGAGCAGTTCTTC.